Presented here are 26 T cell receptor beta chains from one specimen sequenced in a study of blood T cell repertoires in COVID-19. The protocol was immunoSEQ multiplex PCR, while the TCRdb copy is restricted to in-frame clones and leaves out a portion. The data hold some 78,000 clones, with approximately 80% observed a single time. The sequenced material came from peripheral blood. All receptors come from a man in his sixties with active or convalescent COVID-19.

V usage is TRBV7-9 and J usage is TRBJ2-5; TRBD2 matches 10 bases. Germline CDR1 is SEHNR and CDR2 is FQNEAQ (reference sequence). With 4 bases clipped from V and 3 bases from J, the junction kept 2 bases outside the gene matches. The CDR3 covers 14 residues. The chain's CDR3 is CASSSGLAEETQYF. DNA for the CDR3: TGTGCCAGCAGCTCCGGACTAGCGGAAGAGACCCAGTACTTC.

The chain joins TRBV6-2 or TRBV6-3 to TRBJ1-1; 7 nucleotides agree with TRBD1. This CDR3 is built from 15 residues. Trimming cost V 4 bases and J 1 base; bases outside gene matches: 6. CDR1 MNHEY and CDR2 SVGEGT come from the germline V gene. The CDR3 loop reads CASSSMTGRNTEAFF. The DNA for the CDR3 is TGTGCCAGCAGTTCGATGACAGGGCGGAACACTGAAGCTTTCTTT.

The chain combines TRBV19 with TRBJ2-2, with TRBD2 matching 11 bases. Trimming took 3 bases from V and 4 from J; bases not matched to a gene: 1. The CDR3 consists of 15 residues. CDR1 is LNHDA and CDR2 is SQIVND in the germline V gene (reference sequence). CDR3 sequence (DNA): TGTGCCAGTAGTATTAGCGGGGGGGTCACCGGGGAGCTGTTTTTT. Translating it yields CASSISGGVTGELFF.

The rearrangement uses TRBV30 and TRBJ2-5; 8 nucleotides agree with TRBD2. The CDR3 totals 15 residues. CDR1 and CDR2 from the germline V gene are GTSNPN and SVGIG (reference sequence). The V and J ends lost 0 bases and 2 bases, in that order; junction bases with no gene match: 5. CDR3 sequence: CAWSVTSGGQETQYF. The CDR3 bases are TGTGCCTGGAGTGTAACCAGCGGGGGACAAGAGACCCAGTACTTC.

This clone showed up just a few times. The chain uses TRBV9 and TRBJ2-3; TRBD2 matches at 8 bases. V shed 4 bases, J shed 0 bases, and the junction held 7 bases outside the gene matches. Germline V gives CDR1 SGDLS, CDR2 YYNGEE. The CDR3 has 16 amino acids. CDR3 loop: CASSLSGDFSTDTQYF. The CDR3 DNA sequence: TGTGCCAGCAGCCTTAGCGGGGACTTTAGCACAGATACGCAGTATTTT.

In nucleotides, the CDR3 is TGTGCCAGCAGCTTGCCACAGGGAATGAGCACCGGGGAGCTGTTTTTT. It is translated as CASSLPQGMSTGELFF. The rearrangement links TRBV5-4 to TRBJ2-2; D is perhaps TRBD1 (6 bases). This CDR3 is built from 16 residues. Germline-derived CDR1 and CDR2 are SGHNT and YYREEE (reference sequence). V was cut by 1 base and J by 4 bases, with 14 bases left in between.

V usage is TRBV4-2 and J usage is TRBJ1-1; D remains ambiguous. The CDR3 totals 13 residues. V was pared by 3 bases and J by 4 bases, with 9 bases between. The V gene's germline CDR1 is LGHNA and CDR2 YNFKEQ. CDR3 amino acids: CASSQEGFTEAFF. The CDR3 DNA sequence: TGTGCCAGCAGCCAGGAGGGCTTCACTGAAGCTTTCTTT.

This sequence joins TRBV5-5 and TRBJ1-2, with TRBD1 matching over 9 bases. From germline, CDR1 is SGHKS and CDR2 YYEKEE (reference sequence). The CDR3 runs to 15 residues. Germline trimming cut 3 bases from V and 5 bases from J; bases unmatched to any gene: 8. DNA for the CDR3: TGTGCCAGCAGCTCGGACAGGGGCCTCTCTTATGGCTACACCTTC. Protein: CASSSDRGLSYGYTF.

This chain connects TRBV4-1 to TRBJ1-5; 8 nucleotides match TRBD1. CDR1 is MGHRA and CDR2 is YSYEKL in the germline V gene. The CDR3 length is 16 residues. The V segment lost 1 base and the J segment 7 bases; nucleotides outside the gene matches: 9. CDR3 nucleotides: TGCGCCAGCAGCCAAGGGCTGGGGACAGGAGGACAGCCCCAGCATTTT. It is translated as CASSQGLGTGGQPQHF.

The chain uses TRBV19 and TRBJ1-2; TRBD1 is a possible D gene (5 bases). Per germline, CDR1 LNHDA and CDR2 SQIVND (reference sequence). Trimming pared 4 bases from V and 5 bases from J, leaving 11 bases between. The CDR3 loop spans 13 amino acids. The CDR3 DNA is TGTGCCAGTAGTACAGGGATGGGTTATGGCTACACCTTC. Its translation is CASSTGMGYGYTF.

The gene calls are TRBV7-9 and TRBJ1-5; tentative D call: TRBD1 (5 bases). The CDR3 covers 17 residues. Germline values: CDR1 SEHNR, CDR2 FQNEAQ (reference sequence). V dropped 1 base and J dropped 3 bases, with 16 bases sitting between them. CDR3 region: CASSLGVIAGSNQPQHF. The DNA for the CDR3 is TGTGCCAGCAGCTTAGGGGTAATTGCAGGGTCCAATCAGCCCCAGCATTTT.

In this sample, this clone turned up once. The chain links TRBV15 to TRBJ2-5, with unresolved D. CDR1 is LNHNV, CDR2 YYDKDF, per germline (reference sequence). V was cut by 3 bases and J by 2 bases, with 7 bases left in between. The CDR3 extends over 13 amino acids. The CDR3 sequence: CATSREQQETQYF. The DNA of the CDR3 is TGTGCCACCAGCAGGGAACAGCAAGAGACCCAGTACTTC.

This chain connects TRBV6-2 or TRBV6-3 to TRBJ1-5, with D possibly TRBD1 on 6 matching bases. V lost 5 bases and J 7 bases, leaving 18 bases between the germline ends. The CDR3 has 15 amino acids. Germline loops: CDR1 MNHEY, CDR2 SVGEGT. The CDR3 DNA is TGTGCCAGCAGTGACGCCGACAGGCTGGGACAGCCCCAGCATTTT. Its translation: CASSDADRLGQPQHF.

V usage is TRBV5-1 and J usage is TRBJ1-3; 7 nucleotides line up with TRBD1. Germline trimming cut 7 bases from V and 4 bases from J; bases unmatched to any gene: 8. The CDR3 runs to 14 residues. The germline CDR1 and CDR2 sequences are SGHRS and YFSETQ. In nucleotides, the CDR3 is TGCGCCAGCCGGTTCGACAGGGAAGGAAACACCATATATTTT. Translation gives CASRFDREGNTIYF.

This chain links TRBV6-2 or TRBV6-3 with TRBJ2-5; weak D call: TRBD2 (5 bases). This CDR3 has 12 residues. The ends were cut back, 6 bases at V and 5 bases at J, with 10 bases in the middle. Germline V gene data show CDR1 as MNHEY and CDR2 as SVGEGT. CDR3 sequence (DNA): TGTGCCAGCAGCCTGGAGCGGGAGACCCAGTACTTC. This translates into CASSLERETQYF.

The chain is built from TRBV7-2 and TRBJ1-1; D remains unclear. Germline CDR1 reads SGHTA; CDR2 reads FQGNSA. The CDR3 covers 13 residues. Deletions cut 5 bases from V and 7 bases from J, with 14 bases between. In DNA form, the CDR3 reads TGTGCCAGCAGCGTCCGGGGAGACGGTGAAGCTTTCTTT. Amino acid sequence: CASSVRGDGEAFF.

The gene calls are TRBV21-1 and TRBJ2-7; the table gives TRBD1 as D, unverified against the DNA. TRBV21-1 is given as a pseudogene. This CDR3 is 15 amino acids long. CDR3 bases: TGTGCCAGCAGCAAAGGACAGGGAGAGGGCTACGAGCAGTACTTC. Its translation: CASSKGQGEGYEQYF.

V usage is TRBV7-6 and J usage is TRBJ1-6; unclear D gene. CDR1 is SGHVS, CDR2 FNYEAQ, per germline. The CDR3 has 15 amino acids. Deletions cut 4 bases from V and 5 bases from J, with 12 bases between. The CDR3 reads CASSSAPGNNSPLHF. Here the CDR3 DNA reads TGTGCCAGCAGCTCCGCCCCGGGGAATAATTCACCCCTCCACTTT.

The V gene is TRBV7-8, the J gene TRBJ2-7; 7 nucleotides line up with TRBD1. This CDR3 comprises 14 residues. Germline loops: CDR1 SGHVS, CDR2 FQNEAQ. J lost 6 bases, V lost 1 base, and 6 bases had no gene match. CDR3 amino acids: CASSLGEGAREQYF. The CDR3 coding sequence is TGTGCCAGCAGCTTAGGAGAGGGGGCGCGCGAGCAGTACTTC.

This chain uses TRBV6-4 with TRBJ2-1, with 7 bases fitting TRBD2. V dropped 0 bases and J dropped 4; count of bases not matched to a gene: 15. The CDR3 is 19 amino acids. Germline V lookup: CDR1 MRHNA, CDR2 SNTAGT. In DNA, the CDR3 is TGTGCCAGCAGTGACTCCCCACCGGGACTACACGTCGTATACAATGAGCAGTTCTTC. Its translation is CASSDSPPGLHVVYNEQFF.

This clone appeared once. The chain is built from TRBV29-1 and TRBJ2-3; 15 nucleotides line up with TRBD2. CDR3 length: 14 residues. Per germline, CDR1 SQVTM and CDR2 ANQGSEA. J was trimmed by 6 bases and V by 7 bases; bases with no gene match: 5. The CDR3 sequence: CSGTSGGVGDTQYF. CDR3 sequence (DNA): TGCAGCGGGACTAGCGGGGGGGTAGGGGATACGCAGTATTTT.

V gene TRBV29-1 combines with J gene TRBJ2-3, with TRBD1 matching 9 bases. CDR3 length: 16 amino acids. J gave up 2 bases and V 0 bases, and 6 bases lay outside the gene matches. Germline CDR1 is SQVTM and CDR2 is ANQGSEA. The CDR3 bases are TGCAGCGTTGAAGAGCCGGGACAGGGACACACAGATACGCAGTATTTT. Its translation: CSVEEPGQGHTDTQYF.

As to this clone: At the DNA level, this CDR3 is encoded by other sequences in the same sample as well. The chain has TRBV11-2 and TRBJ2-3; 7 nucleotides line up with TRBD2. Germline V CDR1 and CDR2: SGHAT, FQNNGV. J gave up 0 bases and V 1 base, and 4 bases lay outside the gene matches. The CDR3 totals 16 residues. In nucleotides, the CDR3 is TGTGCCAGCAGCTTAGGGGCGGGGGTGAGCACAGATACGCAGTATTTT. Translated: CASSLGAGVSTDTQYF. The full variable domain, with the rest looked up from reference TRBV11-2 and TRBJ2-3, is EAGVAQSPRYKIIEKRQSVAFWCNPISGHATLYWYQQILGQGPKLLIQFQNNGVVDDSQLPKDRFSAERLKGVDSTLKIQPAKLEDSAVYLCASSLGAGVSTDTQYFGPGTRLTVL.

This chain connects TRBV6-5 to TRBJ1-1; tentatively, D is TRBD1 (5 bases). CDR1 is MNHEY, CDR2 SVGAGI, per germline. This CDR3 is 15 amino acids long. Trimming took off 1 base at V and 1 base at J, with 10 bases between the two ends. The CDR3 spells CASSYFGGENTEAFF. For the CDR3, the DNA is TGTGCCAGCAGTTACTTTGGGGGGGAGAACACTGAAGCTTTCTTT.

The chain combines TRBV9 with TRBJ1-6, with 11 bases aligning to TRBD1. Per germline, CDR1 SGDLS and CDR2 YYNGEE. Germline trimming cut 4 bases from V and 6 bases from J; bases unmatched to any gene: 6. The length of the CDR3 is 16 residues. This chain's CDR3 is CASSPRTGGGNSPLHF. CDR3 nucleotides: TGTGCCAGCAGCCCCCGGACAGGGGGCGGTAATTCACCCCTCCACTTT.

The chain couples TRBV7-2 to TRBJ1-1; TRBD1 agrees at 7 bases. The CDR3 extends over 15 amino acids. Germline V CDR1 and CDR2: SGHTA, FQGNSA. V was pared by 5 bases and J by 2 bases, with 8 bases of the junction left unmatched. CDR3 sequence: CASSTTTGSNTEAFF. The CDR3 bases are TGTGCCAGCAGCACGACGACAGGGAGTAACACTGAAGCTTTCTTT.